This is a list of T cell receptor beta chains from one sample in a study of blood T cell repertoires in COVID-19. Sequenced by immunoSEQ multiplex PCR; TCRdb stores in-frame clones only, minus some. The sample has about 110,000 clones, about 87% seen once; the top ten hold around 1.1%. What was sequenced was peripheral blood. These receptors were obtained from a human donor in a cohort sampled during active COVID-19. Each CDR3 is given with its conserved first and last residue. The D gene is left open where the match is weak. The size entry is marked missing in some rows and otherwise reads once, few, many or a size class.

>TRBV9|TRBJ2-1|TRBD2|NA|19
CASSVEGTSGGSSYNEQFF
TGTGCCAGCAGCGTAGAGGGGACTAGCGGGGGGAGTTCCTACAATGAGCAGTTCTTC
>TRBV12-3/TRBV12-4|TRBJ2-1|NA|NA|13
CASRITGTSEQFF
TGTGCCAGCAGAATTACCGGGACATCTGAGCAGTTCTTC
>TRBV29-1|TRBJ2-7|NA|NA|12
CSVKSGAYEQYF
TGCAGCGTTAAGTCAGGGGCCTACGAGCAGTACTTC
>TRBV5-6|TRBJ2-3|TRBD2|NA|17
CASSLVWRGGSTDTQYF
TGTGCCAGCAGCTTGGTTTGGCGGGGGGGTAGCACAGATACGCAGTATTTT
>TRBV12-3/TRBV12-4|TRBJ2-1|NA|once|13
CASSRVPYNEQFF
TGTGCCAGCAGTCGGGTCCCCTACAATGAGCAGTTCTTC
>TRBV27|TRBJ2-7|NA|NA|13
CASSSGPSNEQYF
TGTGCCAGCAGTTCCGGTCCGTCCAACGAGCAGTACTTC
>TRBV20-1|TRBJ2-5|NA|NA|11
CSAPQRGTQYF
TGCAGTGCTCCTCAACGAGGTACCCAGTACTTC
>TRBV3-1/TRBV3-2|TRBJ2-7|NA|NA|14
CASSQDWATDEQYF
TGTGCCAGCAGCCAAGATTGGGCCACGGACGAGCAGTACTTC
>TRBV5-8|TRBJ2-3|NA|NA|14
CASSLVGITDTQYF
TGTGCCAGCAGCTTGGTCGGGATCACAGATACGCAGTATTTT
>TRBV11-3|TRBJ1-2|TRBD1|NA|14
CASSIGTVGFGYTF
TGTGCCAGCAGTATAGGGACAGTAGGGTTCGGCTACACCTTC
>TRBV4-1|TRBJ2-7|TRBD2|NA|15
CASSQLREGSYEQYF
TGCGCCAGCAGCCAATTGCGGGAGGGGTCCTACGAGCAGTACTTC